This TCR beta chain was documented in a study of blood T cell repertoires in COVID-19. There are 15 residues in the CDR3. Trimming removed 2 bases from V and 1 base from J, with 12 bases in between. CDR1 and CDR2 (germline): SGHVS, FQNEAQ. TCRdb's copy holds only in-frame clones and misses some; the assay was immunoSEQ multiplex PCR. Of fewer than 200,000 clones listed, less than 90% are singletons. The receptor comes from a woman aged 70-85 years with COVID-19, enrolled during active disease. The gene calls are TRBV7-8 and TRBJ2-7, with D perhaps matching TRBD2 (5 bases). Sample: peripheral blood. The CDR3 DNA follows: TGTGCCAGCAGCTTAATGATTAGAGGGTCCTACGAGCAGTACTTC. Its protein is CASSLMIRGSYEQYF. The full variable domain, completed using reference TRBV7-8 and TRBJ2-7, is GAGVSQSPRYKVAKRGQDVALRCDPISGHVSLFWYQQALGQGPEFLTYFQNEAQLDKSGLPSDRFFAERPEGSVSTLKIQRTQQEDSAVYLCASSLMIRGSYEQYFGPGTRLTVT.